This T cell receptor beta chain was identified in a study of vaccination and CD4 T cells after COVID-19. Across the whole study: Convalescent individuals numbered four females and six males, two being Hispanic.

An Oncomine TCR Beta short-read assay was used to sequence the DNA from cultured CD4+ T cells. TCRdb called the PCR reads again in MiXCR, with one record for every CDR3 protein. The data contain thousands of distinct CDR3 sequences, about 70% of them singletons. Treatment: roughly ten-day PBMC culture with coronavirus spike peptide pools or control peptides (ViraFEST assay). After expanding antigen-specific T cells with peptide pools, ViraFEST sequenced their TCRs. Of note for this clonotype: What it recognizes is unknown.

The sequencing here drew on CD4+ T cells from blood, cultured in vitro, taken before SARS-CoV-2 vaccination. The TCR originated in a human donor who had recovered from COVID-19.

DNA for the CDR3: TGTGCCAGCAGCTTTGCCTTATTTTTTGCGGGAGTTGGCTACGAGCAGTACTTC. Residues: CASSFALFFAGVGYEQYF. The gene calls are TRBV7-9 and TRBJ2-7; 7 nucleotides agree with TRBD2. Trimming at V came to 3 bases and at J to 3 bases, leaving 17 bases not matched to a gene. The CDR3 totals 18 residues. Germline CDR1 is SEHNR and CDR2 is FQNEAQ (reference sequence).